Listed here are 15 T cell receptor beta chains from one sample, sequenced in a study of blood T cell repertoires in COVID-19. Sequencing used immunoSEQ multiplex PCR; TCRdb keeps in-frame clones, though not all of them. The sample includes about 200,000 clones, around 80% seen only once; the top ten take approximately 13%. Sample: peripheral blood. The receptor source for this set is a human donor in a cohort sampled during active COVID-19.

The chain combines TRBV2 with TRBJ1-1; tentatively, D is TRBD1 (5 bases). V lost 9 bases to trimming and J lost 6 bases, with 17 bases between them. CDR3 size: 13 residues. Germline CDR1 reads SNHLY; CDR2 reads FYNNEI. CDR3 in amino acids: CASLWGVRAEAFF. The DNA for the CDR3 is TGTGCCAGTCTATGGGGGGTGCGCGCTGAAGCTTTCTTT.

The V and J genes are TRBV3-1 (or the pseudogene TRBV3-2) and TRBJ2-7, with 9 nucleotides matching TRBD2. This CDR3 spans 15 amino acids. With V trimmed by 0 bases and J by 6 bases, 6 bases remained unmatched. CDR1 and CDR2 (germline): LGHDT, YNNKEL (reference sequence). The CDR3 coding sequence is TGTGCCAGCAGCCAAGAGCGGGAGGGCCTGGGCGAGCAGTACTTC. It specifies CASSQEREGLGEQYF.

The rearrangement links TRBV30 to TRBJ1-2; D perhaps matches TRBD1 (5 bases). The V gene's germline CDR1 is GTSNPN and CDR2 SVGIG (reference sequence). CDR3 length: 13 residues. Trimming took off 3 bases at V and 4 bases at J, with 12 bases between the two ends. CDR3 sequence reads: CAWSPQGVYGYTF. DNA for the CDR3: TGTGCCTGGAGCCCCCAGGGTGTCTATGGCTACACCTTC.

This chain connects TRBV6-4 to TRBJ1-6, with 8 nucleotides matching TRBD1. This CDR3 has 14 residues. Germline V gives CDR1 MRHNA, CDR2 SNTAGT. V was clipped by 6 bases and J by 8 bases; unmatched bases: 6. In DNA form, the CDR3 reads TGTGCCAGCAGGGCCGGACAGGGCGATTCACCCCTCCACTTT. Its protein product is CASRAGQGDSPLHF.

The chain links TRBV6-6 to TRBJ2-7; the match to TRBD2 covers 9 bases. CDR1 and CDR2 (germline): MNHNY, SVGAGI (reference sequence). CDR3 length: 15 amino acids. The V and J ends lost 4 bases and 2 bases, in that order; junction bases with no gene match: 6. The chain's CDR3 is CASSSPTSGTYEQYF. The CDR3 nucleotides read TGTGCCAGCAGTTCCCCGACTAGCGGAACCTACGAGCAGTACTTC.

In this sample, this clone turned up a few times. J is TRBJ2-2 and V is TRBV18, with D unresolved. Germline V gives CDR1 KGHSH, CDR2 LQKENI. The CDR3 runs to 13 residues. The ends were cut back, 4 bases at V and 1 base at J, with 4 bases in the middle. The CDR3 coding sequence is TGTGCCAGCTCACAACAGAACACCGGGGAGCTGTTTTTT. It translates to CASSQQNTGELFF.

The chain recombines TRBV11-2 with TRBJ2-2; D gene unclear. Germline CDR1 reads SGHAT; CDR2 reads FQNNGV. The CDR3 has 14 amino acids. V lost 1 base and J 4 bases, leaving 7 bases between the germline ends. The CDR3 coding sequence is TGTGCCAGCAGCTTAGGCCCGGGCACCGGGGAGCTGTTTTTT. It encodes CASSLGPGTGELFF.

This clone was seen only once. This chain uses TRBV27 with TRBJ2-5, with D maybe TRBD2 (5 bases). The V gene lost 5 bases and the J gene lost 5 bases, with 15 bases spanning the gap. The length of the CDR3 is 14 residues. CDR1 is MNHEY and CDR2 is SMNVEV in the germline V gene (reference sequence). The CDR3, as DNA: TGTGCCAGCAGTCGACACTCAGGCGGGGAGACCCAGTACTTC. Encoded protein: CASSRHSGGETQYF.

This clone came up a few times. This chain joins TRBV5-4 and TRBJ2-7; TRBD2 matches 10 bases. Germline V gene data show CDR1 as SGHNT and CDR2 as YYREEE (reference sequence). The ends lost 0 bases at V and 4 bases at J; junction bases unmatched: 1. CDR3 length: 14 amino acids. The CDR3, as DNA: TGTGCCAGCAGCTTGGGGACTAGCGGTTACGAGCAGTACTTC. It specifies CASSLGTSGYEQYF.

The chain links TRBV28 to TRBJ2-7; TRBD1 matches at 7 bases. V shed 6 bases and J 4 bases; nucleotides not matched to a gene: 6. CDR3 length equals 13 residues. Per the germline V gene, CDR1 is MDHEN and CDR2 is SYDVKM. CDR3 protein: CASRRQGGYEQYF. The CDR3 region has the DNA TGTGCCAGCAGAAGACAGGGTGGATACGAGCAGTACTTC.

The CDR3 DNA sequence: TGCGCCAGCAGCTTCCTATTAAGACCGGACAGGGGAGTGATGAACACTGAAGCTTTCTTT. Residues: CASSFLLRPDRGVMNTEAFF. The V call is TRBV5-1, the J call TRBJ1-1, with 9 nucleotides matching TRBD1. The CDR3 has 20 residues. Germline V gene sequence: CDR1 SGHRS, CDR2 YFSETQ. The ends lost 2 bases at V and 0 bases at J; junction bases unmatched: 17. The full variable domain, with the rest looked up from reference TRBV5-1 and TRBJ1-1, is KAGVTQTPRYLIKTRGQQVTLSCSPISGHRSVSWYQQTPGQGLQFLFEYFSETQRNKGNFPGRFSGRQFSNSRSEMNVSTLELGDSALYLCASSFLLRPDRGVMNTEAFFGQGTRLTVV.

The V and J genes are TRBV10-3 and TRBJ2-5, with TRBD1 matching over 7 bases. Germline lookup yields CDR1 ENHRY and CDR2 SYGVKD. CDR3 size: 15 residues. V lost 0 bases to trimming and J lost 3 bases; unmatched junction nucleotides: 4. The CDR3: CAISESKDREETQYF. The CDR3 DNA sequence: TGTGCCATCAGTGAGTCGAAAGACAGGGAAGAGACCCAGTACTTC.

The chain carries TRBV28 and TRBJ2-7; TRBD2 agrees at 10 bases. J gave up 4 bases and V 6 bases, and 6 bases lay outside the gene matches. The CDR3 extends over 14 amino acids. Germline lookup yields CDR1 MDHEN and CDR2 SYDVKM. In DNA, the CDR3 is TGTGCCAGCAGAACCCCTAGCGGGAGTTACGAGCAGTACTTC. It codes for CASRTPSGSYEQYF. Full variable domain (remainder filled in from reference TRBV28 and TRBJ2-7): DVKVTQSSRYLVKRTGEKVFLECVQDMDHENMFWYRQDPGLGLRLIYFSYDVKMKEKGDIPEGYSVSREKKERFSLILESASTNQTSMYLCASRTPSGSYEQYFGPGTRLTVT.

The chain combines TRBV5-4 with TRBJ2-7, with D maybe TRBD2 (7 bases). The CDR3 extends over 14 amino acids. The V and J ends lost 0 bases and 6 bases respectively, with 13 bases between them. Germline V gene data show CDR1 as SGHNT and CDR2 as YYREEE (reference sequence). The CDR3 nucleotides read TGTGCCAGCAGCTTGGGGCCCGCGGGGGCCGAGCAGTACTTC. It codes for CASSLGPAGAEQYF.

This chain links TRBV5-4 with TRBJ1-4; 7 nucleotides match TRBD1. CDR1 is SGHNT and CDR2 is YYREEE in the germline V gene (reference sequence). V was pared by 2 bases and J by 8 bases, with 6 bases of the junction left unmatched. The CDR3 has 14 amino acids. CDR3 loop: CASSLDRVGEKLFF. CDR3 bases: TGTGCCAGCAGCTTAGACAGGGTAGGAGAAAAACTGTTTTTT.